Listed below are T cell receptor beta chains from one sample, sequenced in a study of human T cells and chemical hapten exposure. From the RACE reads, TCRdb called clonotypes with MiXCR, one entry per CDR3 protein. The sample includes more than 65,000 distinct CDR3 sequences, about a tenth of them seen just once. Sequencing used whole blood, obtained in connection with sensitization to the hapten diphenylcyclopropenone (DPC). Receptors originate from a woman in her forties or fifties with alopecia areata. Some clones in this sample may be carry-over from other donors' samples. The CDR3 runs from the conserved cysteine through the conserved F or W. Fields, in order: J gene, D gene, clone size, V gene, CDR3 DNA, CDR3 protein. The D gene is left open where the match is weak. The size of a clone is reported for some rows only, either as once, few or many, or as a class for expanded clones.

>TRBJ2-1|NA|NA|TRBV19
TGTGCCAGTAGTGCTCCCCGGACCTTTTCCTACAATGAGCAGTTCTTC
CASSAPRTFSYNEQFF
>TRBJ1-6|NA|many|TRBV11-2
TGTGCCAGCAGCCCCGGGAGGTTGAATTCACCCCTCCACTTT
CASSPGRLNSPLHF
>TRBJ2-1|TRBD2|NA|TRBV7-6
TGTGCCAGCAGCTTAGCCGCACCAGCGGGAGCATCCTACAATGAGCAGTTCTTC
CASSLAAPAGASYNEQFF
>TRBJ2-1|NA|few|TRBV11-2
TGTGCCAGCAGTCGTATGTACAATGAGCAGTTCTTC
CASSRMYNEQFF
>TRBJ1-2|NA|NA|TRBV6-5
TGTGCCAGCAGTTACTCGAGGAGAAGCTATGGCTACACCTTC
CASSYSRRSYGYTF
>TRBJ1-1|NA|NA|TRBV18
TGTGCCAGCTCACCACCCCGCGCGGTCATGAACACTGAAGCTTTCTTT
CASSPPRAVMNTEAFF
>TRBJ2-7|TRBD1|many|TRBV20-1
TGCAGTGCTACGCGACAGGGGGCTCACGACGAGCAGTACTTC
CSATRQGAHDEQYF
>TRBJ2-7|TRBD1|NA|TRBV6-5
TGTGCCAGCAGGCCGGGACAGGGGCCGTACGAGCAGTACTTC
CASRPGQGPYEQYF
>TRBJ2-7|NA|NA|TRBV20-1
TGCAGTGCTAGAGACCCGCGAGCGGGCTACGAGCAGTACTTC
CSARDPRAGYEQYF
>TRBJ1-2|NA|many|TRBV6-1
TGTGCCAGCAGTGCCACCATAGGGACCCACGGCTACACCTTC
CASSATIGTHGYTF
>TRBJ2-7|NA|many|TRBV11-2
TGTGCCAGCAGCTTAGCGGGGCGCTACGAGCAGTACTTC
CASSLAGRYEQYF
>TRBJ2-3|NA|NA|TRBV12-2
TGTGCAAGTCGCGGGAGGGCCCGGTCAGATACGCAGTATTTT
CASRGRARSDTQYF
>TRBJ2-5|NA|NA|TRBV2
TGTGCCAGCAGAACGGACTGGGGTGGGACCCAGTACTTC
CASRTDWGGTQYF
>TRBJ2-5|NA|NA|TRBV5-5
TGTGCCAGCAGCCACGGGACTGTGGTGACCCAGTACTTC
CASSHGTVVTQYF
>TRBJ2-5|NA|few|TRBV11-2
TGTGCCAGCAGCTTCCACACTACAGGGACCCAAGAGACCCAGTACTTC
CASSFHTTGTQETQYF
>TRBJ2-3|TRBD2|few|TRBV6-4
TGTGCCAGCAGGCCTACTAGCGGAGGCACAGATACGCAGTATTTT
CASRPTSGGTDTQYF
>TRBJ2-3|TRBD1|NA|TRBV6-1
TGTGCCAGCAGGACGGACAGGGGGCTCACAGATACGCAGTATTTT
CASRTDRGLTDTQYF
>TRBJ1-1|NA|many|TRBV6-5
TGTGCCAGCAGTTACAACCTCTGGACTGAAGCTTTCTTT
CASSYNLWTEAFF
>TRBJ1-5|NA|NA|TRBV5-1
TGCGCCAGCAGGCGAGGGGACAATCAGCCCCAGCATTTT
CASRRGDNQPQHF
>TRBJ2-2|NA|many|TRBV3-1
TGTGCCACCAACAGGGTACAAACCGGGGAGCTGTTTTTT
CATNRVQTGELFF
>TRBJ1-6|NA|many|TRBV19
TGTGCCAGCAGCTCGGACCGATCTTCACCCCTCCACTTT
CASSSDRSSPLHF
>TRBJ2-1|TRBD2|many|TRBV7-2
TGTGCCAGCAGCTTAGTTCCAGCGGGAGTTTTCTCCTACAATGAGCAGTTCTTC
CASSLVPAGVFSYNEQFF
>TRBJ2-5|TRBD2|few|TRBV6-5
TGTGCCAGCAGCCAAGTAGCGGGAGGGCCCCAAGAGACCCAGTACTTC
CASSQVAGGPQETQYF
>TRBJ2-7|TRBD1|NA|TRBV6-2/TRBV6-3
TGTGCCAGCAGTCCCGGACAGGGGCTCAGTCTTTTTTACGAGCAGTACTTC
CASSPGQGLSLFYEQYF
>TRBJ1-2|TRBD1|few|TRBV12-3/TRBV12-4
TGTGCCAGCAGTTCACCGGACAGGGCGGGTGGCTACACCTTC
CASSSPDRAGGYTF
>TRBJ2-4|TRBD2|few|TRBV6-2/TRBV6-3
TGTGCCAGCAGTTACTCACCGGGACTAGCGGATGACATTCAGTACTTC
CASSYSPGLADDIQYF
>TRBJ2-1|NA|NA|TRBV6-2/TRBV6-3
TGTGCCAGCAGTTACACGGAAACTAGCCGGTACAATGAGCAGTTCTTC
CASSYTETSRYNEQFF
>TRBJ2-1|TRBD2|NA|TRBV12-5
TGTGCTAGTGGTTTGCAATCCGGGACTAGCGGGAGAGCTTACAATGAGCAGTTCTTC
CASGLQSGTSGRAYNEQFF
>TRBJ1-1|TRBD1|NA|TRBV7-2
TGTGCCAGCAGAAAACAGGGGCACACTGAAGCTTTCTTT
CASRKQGHTEAFF
>TRBJ2-5|TRBD2|few|TRBV20-1
TGCAGTGCTAGTCGAGGGACTAGCGAACAAGAGACCCAGTACTTC
CSASRGTSEQETQYF
>TRBJ1-4|NA|many|TRBV21-1
TGTGCCAGCAGCACACCTTGGACAGGGGGAGGTGAAAAACTGTTTTTT
CASSTPWTGGGEKLFF
>TRBJ2-1|NA|NA|TRBV2
TGTGCCAGCACCGAAGGCCTGTACAATGAGCAGTTCTTC
CASTEGLYNEQFF
>TRBJ1-1|NA|many|TRBV7-9
TGTGCCAGCAGCTTTGGGAACACTGAAGCTTTCTTT
CASSFGNTEAFF
>TRBJ2-5|NA|many|TRBV28
TGTGCCAGCGGCCCGACGGGGGGCAGGGAGACCCAGTACTTC
CASGPTGGRETQYF
>TRBJ2-6|TRBD2|few|TRBV30
TGTGCCTCGACTAGCGGGAGTCTCTCTGGGGCCAACGTCCTGACTTTC
CASTSGSLSGANVLTF
>TRBJ2-2|NA|once|TRBV3-1
TGTGCCAGCAGCCAAGATGGCGGGGACATTACCGGGGAGCTGTTTTTT
CASSQDGGDITGELFF
>TRBJ1-2|TRBD1|many|TRBV19
TGTGCCAGTAGTTCCTCAGGGGGAAGCTATGGCTACACCTTC
CASSSSGGSYGYTF
>TRBJ1-6|TRBD1|few|TRBV27
TGTGCCAGCAGTTTATCGGGACAGGGCGGTTCACCCCTCCACTTT
CASSLSGQGGSPLHF
>TRBJ1-1|TRBD1|NA|TRBV29-1
TGCAGCGGGGACAGGGCCACTGACACTGAAGCTTTCTTT
CSGDRATDTEAFF
>TRBJ2-2|NA|many|TRBV18
TGTGCCAGCTCACCATCGGGACCGTCGAACACCGGGGAGCTGTTTTTT
CASSPSGPSNTGELFF
>TRBJ2-7|TRBD1|few|TRBV10-3
TGTGCCATCAGTGAGCGGGACAGCGCCTACGAGCAGTACTTC
CAISERDSAYEQYF